The T cell receptor (beta chain) described here comes from a study of T cell responses to AZD1222 COVID-19 vaccine. Points from the study as a whole: Spike as a whole was targeted by vaccine-associated CD4 TCRs, dominant at 160-218 and 743-854.

A word on this clone: Its antigen is as yet unknown.

Assay: immunoSEQ multiplex PCR; the TCRdb copy retains only in-frame clones and omits some. The repertoire includes more than 110,000 clones, 88% of them detected once, and approximately 3.7% sits in the top ten. CDR1 and CDR2 from the germline V gene are ENHRY and SYGVKD. The CDR3 extends over 15 amino acids. V lost 4 bases to trimming and J lost 4 bases, with 17 bases between them. This specimen was peripheral blood, taken on day 0 of AZD1222 vaccination. This clonotype was sampled from an adult in good health. The chain has TRBV10-3 and TRBJ2-7; TRBD1 is a possible D gene (6 bases). In nucleotides, the CDR3 is TGTGCCATCAGTGCCGAGGACAGTCAGGGGTACGAGCAGTACTTC. Translated, it gives CAISAEDSQGYEQYF.